The TCR beta chain under discussion was sequenced for a study of T cell changes during pregnancy in multiple sclerosis. This table comes from immunoSEQ multiplex PCR, and its TCRdb copy is limited to in-frame clones, with some not included. Here the sample spans approximately 69,000 clones, roughly 94% being singletons. This clone was detected once. This material consisted of peripheral blood, taken in the third trimester of pregnancy. The TCR originated in a female donor with multiple sclerosis, enrolled in a pregnancy study.

CDR3 residues: CASSTTGWGNQPQHF. CDR3 DNA sequence: TGCGCCAGCAGCACGACAGGGTGGGGCAATCAGCCCCAGCATTTT. This chain uses TRBV5-1 with TRBJ1-5; 7 bases agree with TRBD1. The CDR3 is 15 amino acids. V gave up 4 bases and J gave up 2 bases; unmatched junction bases: 6. Germline V gene data show CDR1 as SGHRS and CDR2 as YFSETQ.